The source of this T cell receptor beta chain is a study of T-cell memory formation after mild COVID-19 (dated by TCRdb to about 2021). Turning to the overall study: TCR sequence clusters from the two donors were largely donor specific. Longitudinal TCRalpha and TCRbeta repertoire sequencing tracked T-cell clones expanding and contracting after mild COVID-19 in a couple of donors. Two young, previously healthy adult volunteers made up the cohort, one male and one female. Here is what the overall study found, with its caveats: Some responding clones were found in pre-infection memory, which suggests that pre-existing cross-reactive memory T cells took part in the SARS-CoV-2 response. Contracting CD4+ clones were found mainly in CM and EM memory subsets, while CD8+ clones were enriched in EMRA. Balanced CD4/CD8 phenotypes were observed for clones contracting from day 15 to 85, whereas a bias towards CD4+ was observed for a second wave of clones expanding from day 15 to 37. The second-wave clones that peaked on day 37 were not confirmed to be SARS-CoV-2 specific. Only two mild cases were covered in the study, and larger cohorts including severe cases with pre-infection samples were considered necessary.

This clonotype was seen many times. The antigen it binds to is not known. Per-base quality was not reported, and no clone a single base away is much larger than it. Ends trimmed: V by 0 bases, J by 2 bases; bases unmatched to a gene: 4. Counted from cysteine to phenylalanine, this CDR3 has 15 amino acids. The kept DNA is CDR3 alone, 45 bases in frame from the first base. The germline V gene (reference sequence) gives CDR1 as DFQATT and CDR2 as SNEGSKA. The reads were generated on an Illumina NovaSeq 6000. TCRalpha and TCRbeta cDNA libraries were constructed by 5'RACE with constant-segment primers, with sample barcodes and unique molecular identifiers being introduced. RNA was extracted from every sample with Trizol reagent. Library amplification was performed in two PCR steps, and a second sample barcode and Illumina TruSeq adapters were introduced in the second step. Sequencing of libraries was performed on an Illumina NovaSeq with 2 x 150 bp paired-end reads. As for how the authors treated the data: Demultiplexing of reads and collapsing into UMI-guided consensus sequences were performed with migec v1.2.7. Using mixcr v2.1.11, UMI consensuses were aligned to TRA and TRB V and J templates and then assembled into clonotypes. A clonotype was counted as expanded or contracted only if both edgeR and NoisET called the change significant, with noise models trained on biological replicates. For edgeR calls, a false discovery rate-adjusted p below 0.01 and a log2 fold-change threshold of 1 were applied. As an exploratory analysis of dynamics, max-normalized trajectories of the 1000 most abundant clonotypes were examined by PCA with hierarchical clustering. Separately sequenced CD4+ and CD8+ repertoires were used to assign the CD4 or CD8 phenotype of responding clones. The public sequencing data were trimmed at Q25 with fastp and processed into clonotypes with MiXCR by TCRdb, which kept only in-frame beta chains. CDR3 protein duplicates are merged, each entry listing the most common genes and DNA. The V and J calls and clone size are TCRdb's, not the authors'. The sample table holds hundreds of thousands of distinct CDR3 sequences, of which roughly 19% were seen once. Of the sample, over 20% falls within the top ten clones.

Ficoll-Paque density gradient centrifugation was the method used to isolate PBMCs. The chain is made from TRBV20-1 and TRBJ2-1; TRBD2 fits 7 bases in the junction. The clonotype originates from a young man who had mild COVID-19 (a few samples of this study predate the infection). The sample titles of this study are shuffled in the database, so cell type and time point are left out; the donor was told from shared clones. Material: PBMCs or a T cell subset sorted from them (not recorded which). The nucleotide sequence is TGCAGTGCTAGAGATCCAGCGGGGCCCTACAATGAGCAGTTCTTC. Its amino acids are CSARDPAGPYNEQFF.